A selection of T cell receptor beta chains follows, all from one sample in a study of blood T cell repertoires in COVID-19. Sequencing used immunoSEQ multiplex PCR; TCRdb keeps in-frame clones, though not all of them. This repertoire shows 100,000 or so clones, around four fifths found once; its top ten account for 15% to 20%. Sequencing input: peripheral blood. These receptors all stem from a woman in her seventies with acute or convalescent COVID-19. CDR3s include the opening cysteine and the closing phenylalanine or tryptophan. D genes are given only for firm matches.

>17|TRBJ2-5|-|TRBV5-1
CASSLAVGGALGETQYF
>14|TRBJ2-7|-|TRBV7-8
CASSSSGEPYEQYF
>16|TRBJ1-1|TRBD1|TRBV5-1
CASSLIATAGGPEAFF
>13|TRBJ2-7|-|TRBV2
CASMETNTYEQYF
>14|TRBJ1-2|-|TRBV27
CASRTSTGIYGYTF
>13|TRBJ1-5|TRBD1|TRBV24-1
CATADRGNQPQHF
>15|TRBJ1-5|-|TRBV7-2
CASSTQGNNNQPQHF
>12|TRBJ2-2|-|TRBV2
CASPTRSGELFF
>13|TRBJ2-7|TRBD2|TRBV29-1
CSVGTSGAYEQYF
>15|TRBJ1-2|-|TRBV4-1
CASSQTGGMGYGYTF
>16|TRBJ2-5|TRBD1|TRBV5-1
CASSLGRTGGQETQYF
>15|TRBJ2-2|TRBD1|TRBV27
CASRIGTGGHGELFF
>14|TRBJ2-3|TRBD1|TRBV10-1
CASTDRGRTDTQYF
>14|TRBJ1-2|-|TRBV28
CASSFRSLRGGYTF
>11|TRBJ1-2|-|TRBV6-5
CASSNGGDYTF
>15|TRBJ2-7|-|TRBV15
CATSRSAEGANEQYF
>15|TRBJ2-1|TRBD2|TRBV7-2
CASSSETSGYNEQFF
>16|TRBJ1-6|-|TRBV7-8
CASSLGGSSYNSPLHF
>14|TRBJ1-3|TRBD1|TRBV6-5
CASSNPGQPDTIYF
>19|TRBJ2-1|TRBD2|TRBV11-2
CASSPSRGGGFNSYNEQFF
>17|TRBJ2-1|TRBD2|TRBV5-1
CASSSQAGLADYNEQFF
>13|TRBJ2-2|-|TRBV24-1
CATSELRGGELFF
>15|TRBJ1-1|-|TRBV10-3
CAISKTTGANTEAFF
>15|TRBJ1-6|TRBD1|TRBV7-8
CASSRDRGSYSPLHF
>15|TRBJ1-4|-|TRBV21-1
CASSKVASSSEKLFF
>15|TRBJ1-3|-|TRBV6-5
CASSYRGPSGNTIYF
>13|TRBJ1-2|-|TRBV4-1
CASSQESGPGYTF
>14|TRBJ1-5|TRBD1|TRBV19
CASSIVRGPRAQHF
>13|TRBJ2-1|-|TRBV29-1
CSVGDTPYNEQFF